This T cell receptor beta chain was profiled in a study of cytomegalovirus exposure and HLA in healthy donors. Germline values: CDR1 KGHSH, CDR2 LQKENI. This CDR3 is built from 13 residues. Study outcomes and limitations: For most TCR beta V segments, an earlier analysis put the productive rate at about 87% or about 30% of the time.

Concerning this clone itself: Its antigen is not known. A junction boundary mismatches the germline segment, possibly from a read error.

The PCR was carried out with 60 Vbeta primers and 13 Jbeta primers. This table comes from immunoSEQ multiplex PCR, and its TCRdb copy is limited to in-frame clones, with some not included. Here the sample table reports roughly 84,000 clones. This chain joins TRBV18 and TRBJ1-2; tentative D call: TRBD1 (6 bases). Sequenced material: PBMCs. This TCR derives from a middle-aged man in good health and CMV-seronegative. In DNA, the CDR3 is TGTGCCAGCTCTCCCGGACAGTCAAGCGGCTACGCCTTC. Protein sequence: CASSPGQSSGYAF.